Shown below are 10 T cell receptor beta chains from a single sample sequenced in a study of cytomegalovirus exposure and HLA in healthy donors. The PCR contained 60 Vbeta and 13 Jbeta primers. The protocol was immunoSEQ multiplex PCR, while the TCRdb copy is restricted to in-frame clones and leaves out a portion. The sample records 100,000 to 120,000 clones, 60% to 85% being singletons. Sequencing was done on a sample of PBMCs. The origin of the receptors is a man aged 40-55 years in good health and CMV-seronegative.

The genes are TRBV10-3 and TRBJ2-3, with 7 positions matching TRBD2. This CDR3 is 15 amino acids long. The junction had 6 bases not matched to a gene; V was cut back by 6 bases and J by 0 bases. The germline V gene encodes CDR1 ENHRY and CDR2 SYGVKD. CDR3 sequence: CAIRGGIPSTDTQYF. For the CDR3, the DNA is TGTGCCATCAGGGGAGGGATCCCTAGCACAGATACGCAGTATTTT.

This clone was counted a few times. The chain joins TRBV6-5 to TRBJ1-2; weak D call: TRBD1 (5 bases). The V end was cut by 0 bases, the J end by 9 bases, with 14 bases between. The CDR3 runs 14 residues. Germline loops: CDR1 MNHEY, CDR2 SVGAGI. The chain's CDR3 is CASSYSGGDSRYTF. The CDR3 DNA reads TGTGCCAGCAGTTACTCCGGGGGGGACTCGCGCTACACCTTC.

The chain employs TRBV18 and TRBJ1-4; D may be TRBD1 (5 bases). Trimming left V 6 bases short and J 7 bases short, with 21 bases between. Germline values: CDR1 KGHSH, CDR2 LQKENI. This CDR3 spans 16 amino acids. CDR3 DNA: TGTGCCAGCTCCCCCGGATCGTCCGGTAGGGGTGAAAAACTGTTTTTT. It codes for CASSPGSSGRGEKLFF.

The CDR3 is CASCLGQGDEQYF. The CDR3, as DNA: TGTGCCAGCTGCCTGGGACAGGGGGACGAGCAGTACTTC. J is TRBJ2-7 and V is TRBV27; 11 bases map to TRBD1. V was clipped by 8 bases and J by 5 bases; unmatched bases: 5. Germline V gene data show CDR1 as MNHEY and CDR2 as SMNVEV (reference sequence). This CDR3 region has 13 residues.

This rearrangement joins TRBV28 to TRBJ2-1; D is possibly TRBD1 (6 bases). The germline V gene encodes CDR1 MDHEN and CDR2 SYDVKM. The CDR3 spans 17 residues. Between the trimmed V and J ends, which lost 0 bases and 7 bases, there was a span of 19 bases. CDR3 loop: CASSLWAVAQGGNEQFF. The CDR3 coding sequence is TGTGCCAGCAGTTTATGGGCAGTGGCACAGGGCGGGAATGAGCAGTTCTTC.

This clone ranks as medium-sized. The chain recombines TRBV10-3 with TRBJ1-1; 9 bases agree with TRBD1. The CDR3 covers 15 residues. The junction had 10 bases not matched to a gene; V was cut back by 7 bases and J by 4 bases. Germline CDR1 and CDR2: ENHRY and SYGVKD. The CDR3 DNA sequence: TGTGCCATCACTACGACAGGGGGGTTGGGCACTGAAGCTTTCTTT. Its protein is CAITTTGGLGTEAFF.

V usage is TRBV11-3 and J usage is TRBJ1-3; D uncertain. V shed 2 bases and J shed 0 bases, with 8 bases lying between them. CDR3 length: 15 residues. From germline, CDR1 is SGHNT and CDR2 YENEEA. The chain's CDR3 is CASSLTGSSGNTIYF. The CDR3, as DNA: TGTGCCAGCAGCTTAACTGGGAGCTCTGGAAACACCATATATTTT.

The chain recombines TRBV28 with TRBJ1-4; no reliable D call. The CDR3 runs to 15 residues. V gave up 6 bases and J gave up 3 bases, with 14 bases separating them. The germline gives CDR1 MDHEN, CDR2 SYDVKM. DNA for the CDR3: TGTGCCAGCAGCCCGCGGGGAGAGGCTAATGAAAAACTGTTTTTT. Amino acid sequence: CASSPRGEANEKLFF.

V gene TRBV5-1 combines with J gene TRBJ2-7; D is possibly TRBD1 (6 bases). CDR1 is SGHRS, CDR2 YFSETQ, per germline. Trimming removed 0 bases at V and 6 bases at J, with 16 bases between. The CDR3 length is 15 residues. The CDR3 sequence: CASSLGGTHAGEQYF. CDR3 nucleotide sequence: TGCGCCAGCAGCTTGGGAGGGACACATGCGGGCGAGCAGTACTTC.

This chain connects TRBV5-6 to TRBJ1-2, with TRBD1 matching 7 bases. The CDR3 loop spans 15 amino acids. Trimming took 0 bases from V and 5 from J; bases not matched to a gene: 7. Germline CDR1 reads SGHDT; CDR2 reads YYEEEE. The CDR3 loop is CASSLGQGVTYGYTF. The CDR3 coding sequence is TGTGCCAGCAGCTTGGGGCAGGGGGTGACTTATGGCTACACCTTC.